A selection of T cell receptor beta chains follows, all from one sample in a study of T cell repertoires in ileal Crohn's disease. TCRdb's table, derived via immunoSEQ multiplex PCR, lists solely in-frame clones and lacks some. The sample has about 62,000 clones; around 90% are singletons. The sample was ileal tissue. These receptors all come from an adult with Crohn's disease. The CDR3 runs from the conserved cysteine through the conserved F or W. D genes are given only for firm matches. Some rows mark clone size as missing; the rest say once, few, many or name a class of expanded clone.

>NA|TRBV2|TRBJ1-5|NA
CASSYGLEEGQPQHF
TGTGCCAGCAGTTATGGGTTGGAGGAAGGGCAGCCCCAGCATTTT
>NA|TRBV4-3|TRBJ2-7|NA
CASSAGLSLVGEQYF
TGCGCCAGCAGCGCAGGACTATCCCTTGTGGGTGAGCAGTACTTC
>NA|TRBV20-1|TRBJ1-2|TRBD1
CSAGTVNGYTF
TGCAGTGCAGGGACAGTTAATGGCTACACCTTC
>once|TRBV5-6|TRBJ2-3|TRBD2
CASSLTSGTDTQYF
TGTGCCAGCAGCTTGACTAGCGGTACAGATACGCAGTATTTT
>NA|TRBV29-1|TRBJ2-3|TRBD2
CSGVTTLAGSDTQYF
TGCAGCGGCGTCACGACTCTAGCGGGGTCAGATACGCAGTATTTT
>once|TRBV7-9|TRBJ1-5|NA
CASSKTGLNQPQHF
TGTGCCAGCAGCAAAACAGGGTTGAATCAGCCCCAGCATTTT
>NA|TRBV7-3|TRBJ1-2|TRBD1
CASGVLQGVALGNGYTF
TGTGCCAGCGGGGTACTACAGGGGGTCGCCCTTGGGAATGGCTACACCTTC
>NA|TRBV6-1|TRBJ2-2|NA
CASNFAVYTGELFF
TGTGCCAGCAATTTTGCAGTCTACACCGGGGAGCTGTTTTTT
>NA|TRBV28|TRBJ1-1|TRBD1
CASSRRNRWTGTLDTEAFF
TGTGCCAGCAGCCGCCGTAACAGGTGGACAGGGACCCTCGACACTGAAGCTTTCTTT
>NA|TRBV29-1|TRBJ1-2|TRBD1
CSVVQGAGYGYTF
TGCAGCGTCGTCCAGGGGGCTGGCTATGGCTACACCTTC
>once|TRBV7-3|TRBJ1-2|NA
CASSLVAGASYGYTF
TGTGCCAGCAGCTTAGTGGCGGGGGCGAGCTATGGCTACACCTTC
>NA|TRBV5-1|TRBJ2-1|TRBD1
CASSDAGQGINEQFF
TGCGCCAGCAGCGACGCCGGACAGGGAATCAATGAGCAGTTCTTC
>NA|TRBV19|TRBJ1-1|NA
CASTPYRENTEAFF
TGTGCCAGTACCCCTTACAGGGAGAACACTGAAGCTTTCTTT
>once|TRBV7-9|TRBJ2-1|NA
CATSFGGFLVNNEQFF
TGTGCCACCAGTTTTGGAGGGTTTCTGGTCAACAATGAGCAGTTCTTC
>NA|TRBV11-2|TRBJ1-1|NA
CASSLALFFRTFF
TGTGCCAGCAGCTTGGCCTTGTTTTTCCGTACTTTCTTT
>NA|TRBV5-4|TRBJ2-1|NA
CASSLFDNEQFF
TGTGCCAGCAGCCTGTTCGACAATGAGCAGTTCTTC
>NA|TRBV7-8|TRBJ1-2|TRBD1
CASSVGTGGRYGYTF
TGTGCCAGCAGCGTCGGGACAGGGGGCCGGTATGGCTACACCTTC
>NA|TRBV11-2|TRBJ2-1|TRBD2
CASSLQTGTSGFF
TGTGCCAGCAGCTTACAAACCGGGACTAGCGGGTTCTTC
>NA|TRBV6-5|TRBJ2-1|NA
CASSPGPRSYNEQFF
TGTGCCAGCAGTCCAGGGCCCCGCTCCTACAATGAGCAGTTCTTC
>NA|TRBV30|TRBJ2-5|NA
CAWTSGETQYF
TGTGCCTGGACGTCCGGGGAGACCCAGTACTTC
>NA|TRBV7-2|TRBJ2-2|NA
CASSRRVGGTGELFF
TGTGCCAGCAGTCGTAGGGTAGGGGGCACCGGGGAGCTGTTTTTT
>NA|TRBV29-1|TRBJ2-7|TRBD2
CSGTGGSGYEQYF
TGCAGCGGCACGGGGGGTTCGGGCTACGAGCAGTACTTC
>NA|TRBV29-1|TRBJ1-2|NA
CSVEDRNYGYTF
TGCAGCGTTGAAGACAGAAACTATGGCTACACCTTC
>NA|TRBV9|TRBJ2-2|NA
CASSVTSSTGELFF
TGTGCCAGCAGCGTGACTAGTAGCACCGGGGAGCTGTTTTTT
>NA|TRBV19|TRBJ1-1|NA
CASSIGYRNTEAFF
TGTGCCAGTAGTATAGGGTACAGAAACACTGAAGCTTTCTTT
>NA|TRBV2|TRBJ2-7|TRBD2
CASSMSAGIGEQYF
TGTGCCAGCAGTATGTCAGCGGGGATTGGCGAGCAGTACTTC
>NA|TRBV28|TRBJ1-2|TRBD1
CASSFLDRANYGYTF
TGTGCCAGCAGTTTCTTAGACAGGGCGAACTATGGCTACACCTTC
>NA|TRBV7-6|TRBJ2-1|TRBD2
CASSKSGGGYNEQFF
TGTGCCAGCAGCAAGAGCGGGGGGGGCTACAATGAGCAGTTCTTC
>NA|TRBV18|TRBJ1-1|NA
CASSTRGGTEAFF
TGTGCCAGCTCAACGCGCGGGGGAACTGAAGCTTTCTTT
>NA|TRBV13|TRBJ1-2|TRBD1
CASSLGPGQRYGYTF
TGTGCCAGCAGCTTAGGCCCGGGACAGCGCTATGGCTACACCTTC
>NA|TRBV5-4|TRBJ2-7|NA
CASSLNGLSSYEQYF
TGTGCCAGCAGCTTGAATGGGCTAAGCTCCTACGAGCAGTACTTC
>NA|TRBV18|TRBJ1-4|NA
CASSREEKLFF
TGTGCCAGCTCCCGGGAGGAAAAACTGTTTTTT
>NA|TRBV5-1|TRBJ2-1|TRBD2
CASRRILAGAGDEQFF
TGCGCCAGCAGACGGATACTAGCGGGGGCCGGGGATGAGCAGTTCTTC
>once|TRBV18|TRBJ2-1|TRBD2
CASSLKAGGGYNEQFF
TGTGCCAGCTCACTTAAAGCGGGAGGGGGTTACAATGAGCAGTTCTTC
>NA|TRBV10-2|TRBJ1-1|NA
CASSVSSLTEAFF
TGCGCCAGCAGTGTTAGCAGCCTCACTGAAGCTTTCTTT
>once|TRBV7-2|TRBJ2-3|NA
CASSLRQGGDTQYF
TGTGCCAGCAGCTTAAGGCAGGGGGGAGATACGCAGTATTTT